The 15 T cell receptor beta chains presented below share a single source sample, sequenced in a study of control samples from healthy donors and cancer patients. Assay: immunoSEQ multiplex PCR; the TCRdb copy retains only in-frame clones and omits some. This table has more than 85,000 clones, under 95% appearing once. Sequenced input: blood. Receptors were obtained from a woman aged 18-29 years in good health.

This sequence joins TRBV27 and TRBJ2-7; weak D call: TRBD1 (6 bases). Germline-derived CDR1 and CDR2 are MNHEY and SMNVEV (reference sequence). The CDR3 is 17 residues long. V lost 6 bases and J lost 0, with 21 bases in between. The CDR3 DNA reads as TGTGCCAGCAGCCCTGTGGGACAACCGATGAGCTCCTACGAGCAGTACTTC. It encodes CASSPVGQPMSSYEQYF.

V gene TRBV18 combines with J gene TRBJ2-7; D is possibly TRBD1 (5 bases). The CDR3 loop spans 13 amino acids. Trimming left V 4 bases short and J 3 bases short, with 10 bases between. The germline gives CDR1 KGHSH, CDR2 LQKENI. The DNA of the CDR3 is TGTGCCAGCTCACAGGACACCATCTACGAGCAGTACTTC. Its protein is CASSQDTIYEQYF.

The chain uses TRBV24-1 and TRBJ1-1; D ambiguous. Germline V gene sequence: CDR1 KGHDR, CDR2 SFDVKD. This CDR3 has 13 amino acids. Trimming took 3 bases from V and 1 from J, leaving 5 bases between them. DNA of the CDR3: TGTGCCACCAGTGATAAATGGAACACTGAAGCTTTCTTT. Its translation: CATSDKWNTEAFF.

The gene calls are TRBV6-5 and TRBJ1-2; 9 nucleotides align to TRBD1. J gave up 2 bases and V 4 bases, and 5 bases lay outside the gene matches. CDR3 size: 15 residues. Germline values: CDR1 MNHEY, CDR2 SVGAGI. CDR3 sequence reads: CASSSYGQGNYGYTF. For the CDR3, the DNA is TGTGCCAGCAGTTCCTACGGACAGGGGAACTATGGCTACACCTTC.

This clone was detected once. This chain uses TRBV5-1 with TRBJ2-5, with 11 bases identical to TRBD2. The J segment lost 4 bases and the V segment lost 4 bases, leaving 9 bases of the junction unmatched. The germline V gene has CDR1 SGHRS and CDR2 YFSETQ. The CDR3 has 16 amino acids. The CDR3 nucleotides read TGCGCCAGCAGCCAAGAAGGGACTAGCGGCCGAGAGACCCAGTACTTC. Its translation is CASSQEGTSGRETQYF.

This chain joins TRBV6-1 and TRBJ1-6; no firm D call. Trimming left V 1 base short and J 15 bases short, with 13 bases between. This CDR3 comprises 13 residues. Looked up from germline, CDR1 is MNHNS and CDR2 is SASEGT. In nucleotides, the CDR3 is TGTGCCAGCAGTGAAGGTGTAGGGCTAAACCTCCACTTT. Its protein is CASSEGVGLNLHF.

J is TRBJ2-4 and V is TRBV10-1, with a weak D call TRBD2 (6 bases). Germline CDR1 WNHNN, CDR2 SYGVQD (reference sequence). The V gene lost 0 bases and the J gene lost 1 base, with 22 bases spanning the gap. The CDR3 covers 20 residues. CDR3 residues: CASSESKGLSHIGAKNIQYF. The CDR3 DNA follows: TGCGCCAGCAGTGAGTCGAAGGGACTCTCCCATATTGGGGCCAAAAACATTCAGTACTTC.

The chain recombines TRBV19 with TRBJ1-3; 7 bases map to TRBD1. J was trimmed by 2 bases and V by 6 bases; bases with no gene match: 10. The CDR3 is 16 amino acids. The germline gives CDR1 LNHDA, CDR2 SQIVND (reference sequence). The CDR3 region is CASSRDRQKAGNTIYF. DNA for the CDR3: TGTGCCAGTAGCCGGGACAGACAAAAAGCTGGAAACACCATATATTTT.

This clone appeared a few times. This chain links TRBV19 with TRBJ1-2; D unresolved. V was clipped by 7 bases and J by 2 bases, with 11 bases between them. This CDR3 has 13 residues. CDR1 is LNHDA and CDR2 is SQIVND in the germline V gene (reference sequence). As DNA, the CDR3 is TGTGCCAGTACCGTCGGAGGGAACTATGGCTACACCTTC. This codes for CASTVGGNYGYTF.

The chain links TRBV21-1 to TRBJ2-7; TRBD1, the table's D call, was not compared with the DNA. TRBV21-1 is described as a pseudogene. CDR3 size: 15 residues. CDR3 in amino acids: CASSKARTGNYEQYF. In DNA form, the CDR3 reads TGTGCCAGCAGCAAAGCCCGGACAGGGAACTACGAGCAGTACTTC.

The genes are TRBV6-5 and TRBJ1-2; D perhaps matches TRBD1 (5 bases). CDR1 and CDR2 from the germline V gene are MNHEY and SVGAGI. Between the trimmed V and J ends, which lost 5 bases and 1 base, there was a span of 14 bases. The CDR3 loop spans 15 amino acids. CDR3 in amino acids: CASSHLQGLNYGYTF. DNA for the CDR3: TGTGCCAGCAGTCACCTCCAGGGACTTAACTATGGCTACACCTTC.

CDR3 DNA sequence: TGTGCCAGCAGCTCATCCGGAACAGGGGGCACGGAGACCCAGTACTTC. It translates to CASSSSGTGGTETQYF. The V gene is TRBV7-8, the J gene TRBJ2-5, with 9 nucleotides matching TRBD1. Germline CDR1 is SGHVS and CDR2 is FQNEAQ. The CDR3 loop spans 16 amino acids. Germline trimming cut 4 bases from V and 5 bases from J; bases unmatched to any gene: 11.

The chain couples TRBV11-2 to TRBJ2-7; TRBD1 is a possible D gene (5 bases). Germline CDR1 is SGHAT and CDR2 is FQNNGV. This CDR3 is 14 amino acids long. With 3 bases removed from V and 1 base from J, the gap between germline ends came to 10 bases. This CDR3 is CASSLSQGSYEQYF. DNA for the CDR3: TGTGCCAGCAGCTTGTCGCAGGGTTCCTACGAGCAGTACTTC.

CDR3 nucleotides: TGTGCCTGGAGTGTAACAGGGTTACCCAGCTCCTACGAGCAGTACTTC. Translation: CAWSVTGLPSSYEQYF. V gene TRBV30 combines with J gene TRBJ2-7, with D possibly TRBD1 on 6 matching bases. Germline CDR1 reads GTSNPN; CDR2 reads SVGIG (reference sequence). The CDR3 is 16 amino acids. Deletions cut 0 bases from V and 0 bases from J, with 15 bases between.

The chain recombines TRBV14 with TRBJ1-2, with D tentatively TRBD1 (5 bases). The germline CDR1 and CDR2 sequences are SGHDN and FVKESK. This CDR3 contains 15 residues. V lost 0 bases to trimming and J lost 8 bases, with 16 bases between them. The CDR3 loop reads CASSQDGDGRRGYTF. DNA for the CDR3: TGTGCCAGCAGCCAAGATGGGGACGGGAGGAGGGGCTACACCTTC. The variable domain in full, completed from reference TRBV14 and TRBJ1-2, reads EAGVTQFPSHSVIEKGQTVTLRCDPISGHDNLYWYRRVMGKEIKFLLHFVKESKQDESGMPNNRFLAERTGGTYSTLKVQPAELEDSGVYFCASSQDGDGRRGYTFGSGTRLTVV.